Sequencing of this TCR beta chain was carried out in a study of T cell repertoires in cytomegalovirus infection (dated by TCRdb to about 2019). Describing the broader study: Peptide stimulations targeted recently identified HLA-C-restricted CMV epitopes, whose presentation resists viral immunomodulation, together with well-studied HLA-B-restricted epitopes. The HLA type of each donor mattered for the analysis, because public TCR beta signatures pointed to carriage of CMV infection along with the matching HLA type. The paper as a whole reports these results and caveats: In both this cohort and an independent roughly 400-donor cohort, the cumulative frequency of public TCR beta family members distinguished carriers of CMV infection plus the relevant HLA type. The ex vivo response was dominated by HLA-C-restricted CMV-specific TCR beta clonotypes, and the single most frequent clonotype in two of eight donors was supplied by these HLA-C-restricted clonotypes.

The treatment or condition label, as the study defines it: in vitro stimulation with specific CMV peptide epitopes to enrich CMV-specific T cells. Concerning this clonotype: Its antigen remains unidentified. No base quality values were provided; no much bigger clone lies one nucleotide off.

Clipping removes 7 bases from V and 4 bases from J, with 13 as the unmatched junction base count. From cysteine to phenylalanine, the CDR3 is 15 amino acids long. The retained sequence is limited to the CDR3, 45 bases, with the frame set at the first base. Sequences SGHDT (CDR1) and YYEEEE (CDR2) are obtained from the germline V gene. The listed sequencing device is Illumina HiSeq 1500. Using fastp at Q25 and MiXCR, TCRdb reprocessed the public reads and kept productive beta chains. Every entry covers one CDR3 protein and lists the most common genes and DNA from its rows. In this sample the table shows 700,000 to 850,000 distinct CDR3 sequences, 30% to 35% of which occur a single time. The ten largest clones take up roughly 12% of the sample.

This clonotype was sampled from a human donor in good health (CMV status not recorded). Some clones in this sample may be carry-over from other donors' samples. The source was cultured CD8+ T cells from PBMCs, collected from culture after CMV antigen stimulation. In this chain, TRBV5-6 is recombined with TRBJ1-1, with TRBD1 identical over 7 junction bases. The base sequence is TGTGCCAGCCTATTACTACAGGGGCCCTTCACTGAAGCTTTCTTT. Its protein is CASLLLQGPFTEAFF.